This T cell receptor (beta chain) was identified in a study of persistence of HIV-infected CD4 T cells (dated by TCRdb to between 2020 and 2021). Regarding the research as a whole: The study isolated CMV- and HIV-1 Gag-responding CD4+ T cells from ART-treated individuals to examine antigen-driven clonal expansion of HIV-1-infected cells. Participants had been on suppressive ART for a median of roughly eight years. Peripheral blood samples of up to about 200 mL were taken at multiple time points, with the exception of a couple of participants who underwent leukapheresis at a single time point. The clonality of all cells in each sorted population was assessed by TCRbeta sequencing, whereas the clonality of infected cells was assessed by proviral sequencing. In the cross-participant TCR cluster analysis, eight or nine participants were included for CMV and more than five participants were included for Gag. Study-wide findings and limitations: Only a small number of individuals took part in the study, and the range of antigens tested was limited. Degenerate expanded CDR3beta sequences were enriched in antigen-responding cells, suggesting convergent selection of CD4+ responses to CMV and Gag. Bulk TCR analyses could not be limited to the rare CMV-responding cells that actually contained HIV-1 proviruses. TCR oligoclonality correlated with proviral oligoclonality within the same sorted populations. Significantly lower TCRbeta richness was observed in CMV- and Gag-responding cells than in anti-CD3/anti-CD28-responding cells, and higher oligoclonality was observed in CMV-responding cells than in CD3/CD28-stimulated and Gag-responding cells.

TCRbeta repertoires were sequenced from genomic DNA with the immunoSEQ hsTCRB assay version 4 in survey mode. For TCRbeta sequencing, genomic DNA was diluted to around 9.7 ng/uL, and up to 1 ug was used per sample. The published analysis was carried out like this. Analysis of the TCRbeta data was done in ImmunoSeq Analyzer 3.0, and diversity was computed on productive nucleotide rearrangements. Using the Immunarch R package, lower-bound TCR diversity was estimated with the improved Chao index and clonality was estimated with the Gini coefficient. When different nucleotide rearrangements encoded the same CDR3beta amino acid sequence, each rearrangement was treated as a distinct clonotype. Differential abundance analysis identified TCRbeta sequences significantly enriched in antigen-responding cells relative to anti-CD3/anti-CD28-activated cells. GLIPH2 grouped TCRs by predicted peptide-MHC specificity, both within each participant and across combined participant data sets. TCRdb stores this immuneACCESS table with in-frame sequences only. Part of the clones is absent; in the studies checked, under half of the shortfall reflects unresolved V genes, and no reason is known for the rest. Clone size and V and J calls were adopted from that table, with D and trimming inferred from the DNA. The sample data list tens of thousands of clones, and roughly 86% of these were observed just once. Approximately 4.6% of the sample belongs to the ten largest clones.

The sample's treatment or condition label, decoded: suppressive antiretroviral therapy. Lysates of CMV-infected fibroblasts at around 10 ug/mL were used to stimulate the cells. Memory CD4+ T cells that did not respond, being CD40L-negative, CD69-negative and CD45RO-high, were sorted as memory populations depleted of antigen-responding cells. HIV-1-infected adults in whom suppressive ART had been started during chronic infection were enrolled as participants. Participants had undetectable plasma HIV-1 RNA below 50 copies/mL for at least 4 years. To be included, participants needed a CD4+ T cell count above 400 cells/uL and a positive CMV serology. Before stimulation, PBMCs were isolated using density centrifugation and depleted of CD8+ T cells. For around 18 hours, the CD8-depleted PBMCs were stimulated with anti-CD28/CD49d costimulation, a CD40-blocking antibody, and enfuvirtide to prevent new infections. Cells were sorted on a Beckman Coulter MoFlo Legacy or XDP sorter, with propidium iodide excluding dead cells. Genomic DNA was extracted using the QIAamp DNA Mini Kit for samples with more than one million cells and using the Quick-DNA Microprep Kit for all other samples.

Points on this clone: This clone's antigen is unknown. The sample holds no much larger clone one base away, and base qualities are not on file.

The CDR3 covers 13 residues, taking in both the cysteine and the phenylalanine. CDR3 DNA is the only sequence kept; it has 39 bases, read in frame from the first base. After removal of 9 bases from V and 4 bases from J, the junction retains 5 bases not matched to a gene. CDR1 and CDR2, looked up from the germline V gene (reference sequence), are LNHDA and SQIVND. The chain employs TRBV19 and TRBJ2-1; TRBD1 lines up with 8 middle nucleotides. The TCR originated in an adult man with HIV who was CMV-seropositive. The material sequenced was CD4+ T cells sorted from PBMCs after approximately 18-hour stimulation, taken from a patient who received antiretroviral therapy. The sample's cell subset or site label, in plain terms: CD40L-CD69- CD45RO-high memory CD4 T cells not responding to CMV lysate. The CDR3 sequence is CASPGTGYNEQFF. The bases are TGTGCCAGCCCCGGGACAGGTTACAATGAGCAGTTCTTC.